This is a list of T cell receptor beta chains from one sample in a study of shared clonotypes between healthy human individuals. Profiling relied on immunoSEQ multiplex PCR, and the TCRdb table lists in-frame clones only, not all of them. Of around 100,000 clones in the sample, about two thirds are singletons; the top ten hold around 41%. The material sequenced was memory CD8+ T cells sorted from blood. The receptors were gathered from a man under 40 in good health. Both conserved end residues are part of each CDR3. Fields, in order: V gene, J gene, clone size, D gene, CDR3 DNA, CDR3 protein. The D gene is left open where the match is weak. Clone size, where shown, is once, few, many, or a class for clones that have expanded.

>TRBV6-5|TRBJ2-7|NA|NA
TGTGCCAGCACCCAGGGACCGTACAACCACGAGCAGTACTTC
CASTQGPYNHEQYF
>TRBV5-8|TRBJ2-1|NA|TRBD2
TGTGCCAGCAGCTTTGTTACTAGCGCAAATGAGCAGTTCTTC
CASSFVTSANEQFF
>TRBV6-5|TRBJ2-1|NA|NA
TGTGCCAGCAGTACAGGCCTCGAGTTCAATGAGCAGTTCTTC
CASSTGLEFNEQFF
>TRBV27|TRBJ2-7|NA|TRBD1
TGTGCCAGCAGTTTGTTGGCCGGGACAGGGCGACCTTACGAGCAGTACTTC
CASSLLAGTGRPYEQYF
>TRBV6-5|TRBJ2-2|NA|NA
TGTGCCACTCAAGCGGAAACGAACACCGGGGAGCTGTTTTTT
CATQAETNTGELFF
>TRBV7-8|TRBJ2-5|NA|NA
TGTGCCAGCAGCTTAGCATTTGAGACCCAGTACTTC
CASSLAFETQYF
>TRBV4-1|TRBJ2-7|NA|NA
TGCGCCAGCAGCCAAGATACCCGGGACACAAATGAGCAGTACTTC
CASSQDTRDTNEQYF
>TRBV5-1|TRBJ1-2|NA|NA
TGCGCCAGCAGCTTGTGGCTACAGGGTTTTAGTCGTGGTGGCTACACCTTC
CASSLWLQGFSRGGYTF
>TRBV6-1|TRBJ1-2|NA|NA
TGTGCCAGCAGTTATGCCCTAAGCCGTGGCTACACCTTC
CASSYALSRGYTF
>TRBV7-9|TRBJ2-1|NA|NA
TGTGCCGACAGAGCAGCTACAAATGAGCAGTTCTTC
CADRAATNEQFF
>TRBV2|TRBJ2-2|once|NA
TGTGCCAGCAGTGGACCGAACACCGGGGAGCTGTTTTTT
CASSGPNTGELFF
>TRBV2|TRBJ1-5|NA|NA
TGTGCCAGCAGTGGGACAGAAAATCAGCCCCAGCATTTT
CASSGTENQPQHF
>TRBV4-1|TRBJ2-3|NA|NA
TGCGCCAGCAGCCAAATCAGCGGAATAGTCACAGATACGCAGTATTTT
CASSQISGIVTDTQYF
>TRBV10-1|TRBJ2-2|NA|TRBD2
TGCGCCAGCAGTCACGGAGCGGGAGAGTCGGCCACCGGGGAGCTGTTTTTT
CASSHGAGESATGELFF
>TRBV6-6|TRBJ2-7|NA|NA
TGTGCCAGCAGTTACTCGAGTGGTAGTGTAGAGCAGTACTTC
CASSYSSGSVEQYF
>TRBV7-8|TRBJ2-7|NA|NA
TGTGCCAGCAGCCAGATCTGGGGGGAGCTCTACGAGCAGTACTTC
CASSQIWGELYEQYF
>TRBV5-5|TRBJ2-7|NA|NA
TGTGCCAGCAGCTTCCAGGGACGGAGTATTTTC
CASSFQGRSIF
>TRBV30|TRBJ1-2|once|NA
TGTGCCTGGAGTGTACTGTCTTGGGGGTTGACTAACTATGGCTACACCTTC
CAWSVLSWGLTNYGYTF
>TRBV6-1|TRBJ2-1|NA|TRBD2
TGTGCCAGCAGTGGGCTAGCGGGAGGACTTTACAATGAGCAGTTCTTC
CASSGLAGGLYNEQFF